The subject of this entry is one T cell receptor (beta chain). The sample originates from a study of T cell changes during pregnancy in multiple sclerosis. This table comes from immunoSEQ multiplex PCR, and its TCRdb copy is limited to in-frame clones, with some not included. The sample includes around 58,000 clones, roughly nine tenths of them seen just once. Trimming removed 4 bases at V and 4 bases at J, with 11 bases between. CDR1 and CDR2 from the germline V gene are MNHNS and SASEGT. CDR3 length equals 14 residues. This sequence joins TRBV6-1 and TRBJ2-1; TRBD1 might be the D (7 bases). The sample in question was CD4+ T cells from peripheral blood mononuclear cells, obtained after pregnancy. This clonotype was sampled from a female donor in good health, enrolled as a control in a pregnancy study. CDR3 coding DNA: TGTGCCAGCAGTGTTCCAGGGGGGTACAATGAGCAGTTCTTC. Translation gives CASSVPGGYNEQFF.